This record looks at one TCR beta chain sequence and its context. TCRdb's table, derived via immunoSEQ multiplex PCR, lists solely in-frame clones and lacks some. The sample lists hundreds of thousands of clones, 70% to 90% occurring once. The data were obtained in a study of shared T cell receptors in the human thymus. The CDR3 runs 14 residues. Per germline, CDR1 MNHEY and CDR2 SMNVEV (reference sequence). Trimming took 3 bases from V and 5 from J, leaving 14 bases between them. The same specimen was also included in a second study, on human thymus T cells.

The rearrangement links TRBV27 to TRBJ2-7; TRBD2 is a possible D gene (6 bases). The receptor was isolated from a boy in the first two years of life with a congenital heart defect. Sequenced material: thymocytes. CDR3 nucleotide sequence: TGTGCCAGCAGTTTTGGGACTGCGTACGACGAGCAGTACTTC. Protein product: CASSFGTAYDEQYF.